This T cell receptor beta chain was found in a study of OX40 agonist ivuxolimab in advanced cancers. Study-wide background: At 0.01 to 10 mg/kg, ivuxolimab was administered intravenously to patients every 2 weeks. General study points: The study found that CD8+ T cells averaged more expanded clones than CD4+. The authors also found low normalized T-cell clonal expansion in some nonresponders.

V was trimmed by 5 bases and J by 5 bases, leaving 10 bases between them. Germline loops: CDR1 SQVTM, CDR2 ANQGSEA. CDR3 size: 11 residues. About this clone itself: What it binds is not known.

Blood was sampled at baseline, cycle 4 day 1, and cycle 7 day 1. Method: immunoSEQ multiplex PCR; TCRdb's copy keeps in-frame clones and lacks some. This table has 45,000 to 55,000 clones, around nine tenths appearing once. The sequence was obtained from an adult with an advanced solid tumor such as melanoma, head and neck, liver or kidney cancer. The sample here was CD4+ or CD8+ T cells sorted from blood, taken in a trial of the OX40 agonist ivuxolimab. V gene TRBV29-1 combines with J gene TRBJ2-7; TRBD1 or TRBD2 may be the D gene (5 bases each). The CDR3 reads CSVSTGHEQYF. CDR3 in DNA: TGCAGCGTTTCTACGGGGCACGAGCAGTACTTC.